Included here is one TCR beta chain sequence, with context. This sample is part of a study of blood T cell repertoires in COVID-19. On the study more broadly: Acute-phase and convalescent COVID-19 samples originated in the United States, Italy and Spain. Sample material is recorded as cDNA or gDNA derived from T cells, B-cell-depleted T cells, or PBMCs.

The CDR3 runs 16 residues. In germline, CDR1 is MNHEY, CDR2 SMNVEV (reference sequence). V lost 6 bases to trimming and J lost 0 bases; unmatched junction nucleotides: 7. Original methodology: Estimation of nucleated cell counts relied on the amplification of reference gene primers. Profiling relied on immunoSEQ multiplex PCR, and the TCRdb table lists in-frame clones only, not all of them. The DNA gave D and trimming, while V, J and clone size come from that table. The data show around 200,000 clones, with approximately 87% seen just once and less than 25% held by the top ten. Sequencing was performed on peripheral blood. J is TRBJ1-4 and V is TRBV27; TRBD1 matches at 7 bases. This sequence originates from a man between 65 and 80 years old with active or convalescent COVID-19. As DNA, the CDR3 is TGTGCCAGCAGGCGGACAGGAGCAGCAACTAATGAAAAACTGTTTTTT. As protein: CASRRTGAATNEKLFF.